Presented here are 6 T cell receptor beta chains from one specimen sequenced in a study of T-cell reconstitution after alpha-beta-depleted transplantation in children. Unique molecular identifiers were incorporated during preparation of the TCRbeta library. TCRdb analysed the PCR reads with MiXCR anew, one entry per CDR3 protein. The table has about 260,000 distinct CDR3 sequences, roughly 8% seen once. The sample was PBMCs, mostly from graft donor cells, taken 180 days after TCRalphabeta/CD19-depleted stem cell transplant. The receptors come from a male patient between 10 and 17 years old who had a stem cell transplant for acute lymphoblastic leukemia, so the T cells may come from the graft donor.

There are many counts of this clonotype. This chain connects TRBV6-2 or TRBV6-3 to TRBJ1-5, with 7 bases aligning to TRBD1. The CDR3 loop spans 14 amino acids. Germline V gene lookup returns CDR1 MNHEY and CDR2 SVGEGT. Trimming took 10 bases from V and 9 from J; bases not matched to a gene: 15. The CDR3 nucleotides read TGTGCCACTGTAGACCGGGACAGCGAGAGGCCCCAGCATTTT. Its protein is CATVDRDSERPQHF.

The chain uses TRBV12-3 or TRBV12-4 and TRBJ2-7, with 7 nucleotides matching TRBD1. V was pared by 5 bases and J by 4 bases, with 14 bases of the junction left unmatched. This CDR3 has 16 residues. DNA for the CDR3: TGTGCCAGCAGTCCGGGACAGCCTACCTACGTATACGAGCAGTACTTC. Residues: CASSPGQPTYVYEQYF.

This clonotype was counted many times. The V gene is TRBV20-1, the J gene TRBJ2-7, with D maybe TRBD1 (7 bases). Germline V gene lookup returns CDR1 DFQATT and CDR2 SNEGSKA (reference sequence). V was trimmed by 6 bases and J by 5 bases, leaving 14 bases between them. The CDR3 has 12 residues. In nucleotides, the CDR3 is TGCAGTGCGTACAGGGGCGGGAACGAGCAGTACTTC. Translation gives CSAYRGGNEQYF.

This clonotype was detected many times. One end of the junction is discordant with germline, which a read error may explain. The chain combines TRBV28 with TRBJ2-3; TRBD2 matches at 11 bases. CDR1 is MDHEN, CDR2 SYDVKM, per germline. This CDR3 has 16 amino acids. CDR3: CVSSFRLAGSTDTQYF. In DNA form, the CDR3 reads TGTGTCAGCAGTTTTAGACTAGCGGGAAGCACAGATACGCAGTATTTT.

This clonotype was observed at least ten times. This chain links TRBV20-1 with TRBJ2-1; either TRBD1 or TRBD2 may supply D (7 bases each). The V and J ends lost 6 bases and 7 bases respectively, with 16 bases between them. The CDR3 spans 13 residues. The germline V gene encodes CDR1 DFQATT and CDR2 SNEGSKA (reference sequence). The CDR3 loop is CSAHRGGGNEQFF. The DNA for the CDR3 is TGCAGTGCCCACAGGGGAGGGGGGAATGAGCAGTTCTTC.

In this sample, this clonotype turned up many times. The chain has TRBV4-1 and TRBJ2-7; D gene ambiguous. Trimming stripped 0 bases from V and 1 base from J, with 13 bases between. The CDR3 has 16 amino acids. In germline, CDR1 is MGHRA, CDR2 YSYEKL. The CDR3 region has the DNA TGCGCCAGCAGCCAAGATTATGGCGCGCCGTCCTACGAGCAGTACTTC. This gives the protein CASSQDYGAPSYEQYF.